This T cell receptor beta chain was found in a study of shared clonotypes between healthy human individuals. Whole-study results and caveats: Shared clonotypes: roughly 4.5% naive CD4, under 4% naive CD8, around 2.2% memory CD4, under 0.5% memory CD8.

V shed 8 bases and J shed 4 bases, with 14 bases lying between them. CDR1 is MNHNY, CDR2 SVGAGI, per germline (reference sequence). This CDR3 region has 13 residues. A note on this clone: The antigen is not known.

Every subset's genomic DNA went evenly onto several immunoSEQ plates. The protocol was immunoSEQ multiplex PCR, while the TCRdb copy is restricted to in-frame clones and leaves out a portion. The sample lists 600,000 to 800,000 clones; about two thirds were seen once. The TCR was taken from a woman in her thirties in good health. The rearrangement uses TRBV6-6 and TRBJ2-5; TRBD2 is a possible D gene (5 bases). Specimen: memory CD4+ T cells sorted from blood. Described subset: CD45RA-negative fraction. In nucleotides, the CDR3 is TGTGCCAGCGGGCGCGACTATAGAGAGACCCAGTACTTC. Protein product: CASGRDYRETQYF.